Given below is one T cell receptor (beta chain) in context. As yet, its antigen is unknown. CDR3 size: 16 residues. V was clipped by 3 bases and J by 6 bases; unmatched bases: 10. Germline loops: CDR1 MGHDK, CDR2 SYGVNS. This sample is drawn from a study of radiotherapy plus CTLA-4 blockade in lung cancer. Focal radiation plus CTLA-4 blockade with ipilimumab was given to patients with chemo-refractory metastatic non-small-cell lung cancer. Profiled with immunoSEQ multiplex PCR; TCRdb holds only in-frame clones, not every one. The data contain 45,000 to 75,000 clones, more than 60% of them singletons. Findings and limits, study-wide: After radiotherapy and ipilimumab, tumor-derived clones expanded in peripheral blood. Interferon-beta, together with early blood T cell clone dynamics, reportedly best predicted response.

This sequence originates from a human donor with non-small cell lung cancer who had a partial response to radiotherapy plus ipilimumab. The sequences come from peripheral blood, collected from a patient treated with radiotherapy plus ipilimumab. The J gene is TRBJ2-2, the V gene TRBV25-1; 7 bases agree with TRBD2. The DNA of the CDR3 is TGTGCCAGCAGTGATATAGGGCTAGCGGCCGCCGGGGAGCTGTTTTTT. It yields the protein CASSDIGLAAAGELFF.